This TCR beta chain comes out of a study of cytomegalovirus exposure and HLA in healthy donors. Study-level results: A list of 150 to 200 TCR beta chains associated with cytomegalovirus was given. A later analysis reportedly found fewer N-insertions in an Asian-associated ancestry cluster than the roughly 670-donor mean.

CDR1 and CDR2 (germline): MDHEN, SYDVKM. The CDR3 spans 13 residues. V was pared by 6 bases and J by 0 bases, with 0 bases of the junction left unmatched. Note on this clone: Antigen: not known.

Amplification used 60 Vbeta primers and 13 Jbeta primers. Data came from immunoSEQ multiplex PCR; TCRdb stores just in-frame clones and leaves some out. The table records about 130,000 clones, around two thirds of them present only once. The specimen was PBMCs. The chain has TRBV28 and TRBJ1-2; 8 positions agree with TRBD1. The TCR was taken from a man younger than 30 in good health and CMV-seropositive. The CDR3 loop is CASRQGANYGYTF. As DNA, the CDR3 is TGTGCCAGCAGACAGGGGGCTAACTATGGCTACACCTTC.